The 2 T cell receptor beta chains given below trace back to one sample, sequenced in a study of molecular identifiers for immune sequencing clone quantification. TCRdb itself ran the PCR reads through MiXCR, one entry per CDR3 protein. There are roughly 320,000 distinct CDR3 sequences in the sample; 24% occur only once, and around 0.74% lies in the top ten. Sequencing input: naive CD8+ T cells from blood, with Jurkat cell RNA spiked in. Regarding subset: FACS-sorted CD8+CD4-CCR7+CD45RA+ naive T cells. Source of these receptors: a human donor in good health. Some libraries in this study had Jurkat cell RNA spiked in.

This clonotype was observed a handful of times. The J gene is TRBJ1-5, the V gene TRBV27, with D maybe TRBD1 (6 bases). V lost 5 bases, J lost 7 bases, and 15 bases lay in between. Germline CDR1 reads MNHEY; CDR2 reads SMNVEV (reference sequence). The CDR3 extends over 14 amino acids. CDR3 residues: CASSPTGLGQPQHF. In nucleotides, the CDR3 is TGTGCCAGCAGTCCGACAGGTCTTGGGCAGCCCCAGCATTTT.

This clonotype was seen a handful of times. V usage is TRBV28 and J usage is TRBJ2-7; D unresolved. V lost 2 bases to trimming and J lost 2 bases, with 13 bases between them. CDR3 size: 15 residues. Germline loops: CDR1 MDHEN, CDR2 SYDVKM. The CDR3 DNA is TGTGCCAGCAGTTTAGACTCGACCCGAACCTACGAGCAGTACTTC. It translates to CASSLDSTRTYEQYF.